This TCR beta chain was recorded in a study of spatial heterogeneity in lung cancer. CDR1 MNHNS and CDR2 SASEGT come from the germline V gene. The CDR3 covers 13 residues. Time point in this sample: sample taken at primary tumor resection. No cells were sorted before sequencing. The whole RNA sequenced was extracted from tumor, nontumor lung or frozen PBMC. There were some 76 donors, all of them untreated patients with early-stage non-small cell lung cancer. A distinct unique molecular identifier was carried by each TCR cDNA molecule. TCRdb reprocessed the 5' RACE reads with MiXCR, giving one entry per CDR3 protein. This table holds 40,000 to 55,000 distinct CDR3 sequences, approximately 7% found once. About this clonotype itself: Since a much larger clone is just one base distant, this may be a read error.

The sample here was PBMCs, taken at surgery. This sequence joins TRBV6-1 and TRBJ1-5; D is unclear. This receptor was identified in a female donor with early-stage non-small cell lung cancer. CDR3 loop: CASSVGENPPQHF. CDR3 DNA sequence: TGTGCCAGCAGTGTTGGGGAGAATCCGCCCCAGCATTTT.